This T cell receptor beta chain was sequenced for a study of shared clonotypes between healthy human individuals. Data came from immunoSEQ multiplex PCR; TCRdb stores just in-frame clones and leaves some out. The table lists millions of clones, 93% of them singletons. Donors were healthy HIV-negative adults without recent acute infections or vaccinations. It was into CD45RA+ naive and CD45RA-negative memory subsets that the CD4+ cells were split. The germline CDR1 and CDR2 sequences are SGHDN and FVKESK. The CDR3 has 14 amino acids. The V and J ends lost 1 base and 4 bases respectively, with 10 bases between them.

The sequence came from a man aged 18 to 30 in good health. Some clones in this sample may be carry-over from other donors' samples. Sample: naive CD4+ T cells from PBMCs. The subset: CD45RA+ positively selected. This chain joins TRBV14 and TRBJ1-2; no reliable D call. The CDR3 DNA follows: TGTGCCAGCAGCCAAGCGGTGGGATCCTATGGCTACACCTTC. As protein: CASSQAVGSYGYTF.